This T cell receptor (beta chain) was retrieved from a study of blood T cell repertoires in COVID-19. Whole-study context: The United States, Italy and Spain provided the acute and convalescent COVID-19 samples.

Data came from immunoSEQ multiplex PCR; TCRdb stores just in-frame clones and leaves some out. The sample records under 20,000 clones, around 92% being singletons. Trimming at V came to 5 bases and at J to 2 bases, leaving 8 bases not matched to a gene. Per germline, CDR1 MDHEN and CDR2 SYDVKM. There are 15 residues in the CDR3. In its sample, this clone was seen a few times. Other DNA sequences within the sample encode an identical CDR3. The receptor's source is a human donor in a cohort sampled during active COVID-19. The chain joins TRBV28 to TRBJ1-1; 7 bases are shared with TRBD1. Sample: peripheral blood. CDR3 bases: TGTGCCAGCAGTAAGCAGGGGGGTTCAAACACTGAAGCTTTCTTT. Its protein is CASSKQGGSNTEAFF.